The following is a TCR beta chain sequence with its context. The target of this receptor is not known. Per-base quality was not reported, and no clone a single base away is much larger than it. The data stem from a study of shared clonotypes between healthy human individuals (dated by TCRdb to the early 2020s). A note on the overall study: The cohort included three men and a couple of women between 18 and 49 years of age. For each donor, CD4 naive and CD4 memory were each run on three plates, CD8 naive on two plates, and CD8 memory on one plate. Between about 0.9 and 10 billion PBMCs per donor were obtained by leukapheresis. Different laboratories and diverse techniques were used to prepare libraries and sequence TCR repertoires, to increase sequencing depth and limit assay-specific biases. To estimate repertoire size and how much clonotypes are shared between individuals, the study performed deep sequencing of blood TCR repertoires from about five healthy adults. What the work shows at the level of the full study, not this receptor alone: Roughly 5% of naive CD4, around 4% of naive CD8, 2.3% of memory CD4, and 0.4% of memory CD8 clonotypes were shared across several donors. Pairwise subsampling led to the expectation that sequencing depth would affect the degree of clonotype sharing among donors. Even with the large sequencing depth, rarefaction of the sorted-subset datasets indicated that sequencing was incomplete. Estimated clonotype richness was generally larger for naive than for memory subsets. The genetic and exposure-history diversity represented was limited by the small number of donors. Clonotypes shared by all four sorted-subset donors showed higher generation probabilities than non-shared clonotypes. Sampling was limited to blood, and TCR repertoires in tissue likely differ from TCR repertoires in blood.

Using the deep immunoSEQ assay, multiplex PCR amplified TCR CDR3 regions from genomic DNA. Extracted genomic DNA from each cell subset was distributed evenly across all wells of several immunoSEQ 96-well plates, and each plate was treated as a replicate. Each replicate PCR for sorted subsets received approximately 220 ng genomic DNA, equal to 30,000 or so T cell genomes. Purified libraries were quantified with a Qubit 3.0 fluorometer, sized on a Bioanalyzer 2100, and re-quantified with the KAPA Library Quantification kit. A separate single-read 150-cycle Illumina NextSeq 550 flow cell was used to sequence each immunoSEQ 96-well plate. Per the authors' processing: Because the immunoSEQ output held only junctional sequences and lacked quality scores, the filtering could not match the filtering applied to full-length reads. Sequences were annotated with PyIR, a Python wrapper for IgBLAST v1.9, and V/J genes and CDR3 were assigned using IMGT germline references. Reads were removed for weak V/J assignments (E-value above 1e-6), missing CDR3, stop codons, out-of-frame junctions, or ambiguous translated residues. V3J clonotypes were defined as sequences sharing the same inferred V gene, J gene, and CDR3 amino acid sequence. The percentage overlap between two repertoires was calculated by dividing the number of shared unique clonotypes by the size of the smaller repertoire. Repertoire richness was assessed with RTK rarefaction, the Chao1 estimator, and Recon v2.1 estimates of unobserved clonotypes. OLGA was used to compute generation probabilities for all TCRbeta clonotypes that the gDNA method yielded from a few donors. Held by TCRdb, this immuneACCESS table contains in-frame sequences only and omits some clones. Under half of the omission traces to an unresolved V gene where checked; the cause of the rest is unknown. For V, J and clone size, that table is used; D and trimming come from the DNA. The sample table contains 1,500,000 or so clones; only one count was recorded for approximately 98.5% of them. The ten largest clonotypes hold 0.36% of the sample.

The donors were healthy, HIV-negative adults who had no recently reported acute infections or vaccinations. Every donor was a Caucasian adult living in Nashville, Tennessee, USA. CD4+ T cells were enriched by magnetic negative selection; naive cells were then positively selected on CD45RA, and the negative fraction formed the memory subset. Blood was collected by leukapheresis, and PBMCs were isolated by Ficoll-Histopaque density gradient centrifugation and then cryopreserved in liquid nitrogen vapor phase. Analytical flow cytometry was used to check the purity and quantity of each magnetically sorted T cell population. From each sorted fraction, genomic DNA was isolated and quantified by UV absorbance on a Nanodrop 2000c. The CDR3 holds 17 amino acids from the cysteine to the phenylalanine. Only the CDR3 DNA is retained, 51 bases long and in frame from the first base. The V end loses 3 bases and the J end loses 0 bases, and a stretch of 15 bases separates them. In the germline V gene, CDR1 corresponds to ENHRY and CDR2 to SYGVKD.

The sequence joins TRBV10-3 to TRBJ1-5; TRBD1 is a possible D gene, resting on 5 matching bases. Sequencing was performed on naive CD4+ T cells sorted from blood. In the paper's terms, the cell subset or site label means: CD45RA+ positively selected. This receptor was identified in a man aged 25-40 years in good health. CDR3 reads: CAISESRPGTSNQPQHF. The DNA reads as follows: TGTGCCATCAGTGAAAGCCGTCCGGGGACTAGCAATCAGCCCCAGCATTTT.